This TCR beta chain derives from a study of shared clonotypes between healthy human individuals. Study-wide results and caveats: Naive subsets generally exceeded memory subsets in estimated richness. The study sampled only blood, and tissue repertoires likely differ.

About 33,000 T cell genomes (roughly 0.2 ug DNA) went into each sorted-subset replicate. TCRdb's copy holds only in-frame clones and misses some; the assay was immunoSEQ multiplex PCR. The repertoire holds about a million clones, with roughly 80% as singletons. As concerns this clone: Its antigen is undetermined. Being one base from a much bigger clone, this may be a read error.

There were only Caucasian adults among the donors, and all lived in Nashville, Tennessee. The sample was memory CD4+ T cells from PBMCs. Subset indicated: CD45RA-negative fraction. This TCR was sampled from a man aged 18 to 30 in good health. Some clones in this sample may be carry-over from other donors' samples.

CDR3 in amino acids: CASSGTGMNTEAFF. The CDR3 DNA sequence: TGTGCCAGCAGTGGGACAGGGATGAACACTGAAGCTTTCTTT. The chain has TRBV25-1 and TRBJ1-1; 8 nucleotides agree with TRBD1. Germline V gene sequence: CDR1 MGHDK, CDR2 SYGVNS. CDR3 size: 14 residues. V lost 4 bases and J lost 0; bases outside the gene matches: 1.